A single sample is the source of the 18 T cell receptor beta chains below, sequenced in a study of CD8 T cells in ankylosing spondylitis. TCRdb re-called the 5' RACE reads through MiXCR, storing one row per CDR3 protein. The sample lists about 300,000 distinct CDR3 sequences; around 20% were seen once. Sequenced: blood, either unsorted or a sorted T cell fraction (not recorded which). The receptors here all came from a female donor with ankylosing spondylitis or in good health (not recorded which).

The chain recombines TRBV7-2 with TRBJ1-5; 9 bases line up with TRBD1. CDR1 and CDR2 from the germline V gene are SGHTA and FQGNSA. Trimming took 5 bases from V and 7 from J; bases not matched to a gene: 12. This CDR3 spans 16 amino acids. In nucleotides, the CDR3 is TGTGCCAGCAGCGTAGGGGTTACAGGGGGCAGGCAGCCCCAGCATTTT. Translating gives CASSVGVTGGRQPQHF.

There are a few counts of this clonotype. The chain carries TRBV20-1 and TRBJ2-1; TRBD2 aligns across 11 bases. Germline V gene sequence: CDR1 DFQATT, CDR2 SNEGSKA (reference sequence). The CDR3 contains 15 residues. Trimming removed 6 bases from V and 1 base from J; junction bases left unmatched: 5. CDR3 residues: CSATSGRRSYNEQFF. The CDR3 nucleotides read TGCAGTGCCACTAGCGGGAGAAGGTCCTACAATGAGCAGTTCTTC.

Only a few counts were recorded for this clonotype. This chain uses TRBV20-1 with TRBJ1-1; D call uncertain. The CDR3 is 14 amino acids. V lost 5 bases, J lost 7 bases, and 20 bases lay in between. Germline V gene data show CDR1 as DFQATT and CDR2 as SNEGSKA (reference sequence). CDR3 loop: CSADGPTGKGEAFF. DNA for the CDR3: TGCAGTGCTGATGGCCCGACCGGGAAGGGTGAAGCTTTCTTT.

This clonotype has a handful of counts. The CDR3 nucleotides are TGTGCCAGCAACTCACCGATGGCGGGCTCCTACAATGAGCAGTTCTTC. It encodes CASNSPMAGSYNEQFF. The chain carries TRBV6-1 and TRBJ2-1, with D maybe TRBD2 (5 bases). The germline V gene encodes CDR1 MNHNS and CDR2 SASEGT. This CDR3 contains 16 residues. Trimming removed 7 bases at V and 0 bases at J, with 16 bases between.

This clonotype was observed a handful of times. This chain joins TRBV6-5 and TRBJ2-2; no definite D call. CDR1 and CDR2 from the germline V gene are MNHEY and SVGAGI. This CDR3 contains 11 residues. Trimming removed 2 bases from V and 7 bases from J, with 2 bases in between. In nucleotides, the CDR3 is TGTGCCAGCAGTTACCACGGGGAGCTGTTTTTT. Translated, it gives CASSYHGELFF.

In this sample, this clonotype turned up a few times. The CDR3 is CSTQGINYGYTF. The CDR3 nucleotides are TGCAGCACCCAGGGGATAAACTATGGCTACACCTTC. The chain links TRBV29-1 to TRBJ1-2; D is perhaps TRBD1 (6 bases). CDR3 length equals 12 residues. CDR1 is SQVTM, CDR2 ANQGSEA, per germline. V gave up 8 bases and J gave up 2 bases, with 12 bases separating them.

The chain links TRBV5-1 to TRBJ1-2; no clear D. Trimming pared 0 bases from V and 0 bases from J, leaving 9 bases between. This CDR3 contains 15 residues. The germline gives CDR1 SGHRS, CDR2 YFSETQ. In DNA, the CDR3 is TGCGCCAGCAGCTTGGACCAGGTTTCTAACTATGGCTACACCTTC. It is translated as CASSLDQVSNYGYTF. Full variable domain (remainder filled in from reference TRBV5-1 and TRBJ1-2): KAGVTQTPRYLIKTRGQQVTLSCSPISGHRSVSWYQQTPGQGLQFLFEYFSETQRNKGNFPGRFSGRQFSNSRSEMNVSTLELGDSALYLCASSLDQVSNYGYTFGSGTRLTVV.

V gene TRBV20-1 combines with J gene TRBJ2-5; D might be TRBD1 (7 bases). The germline CDR1 and CDR2 sequences are DFQATT and SNEGSKA (reference sequence). The CDR3 runs 13 residues. Trimming shortened V by 6 bases and J by 4 bases, and 15 bases separated the two germline ends. CDR3 loop: CSAKWQGGETQYF. CDR3 DNA sequence: TGCAGTGCCAAGTGGCAGGGGGGAGAGACCCAGTACTTC.

This clonotype was observed once. The V call is TRBV15, the J call TRBJ2-7, with a possible D match to TRBD2 (6 bases). The CDR3 is 15 amino acids. V lost 6 bases and J lost 2, with 17 bases in between. Germline V gene data show CDR1 as LNHNV and CDR2 as YYDKDF (reference sequence). Here the CDR3 reads CATSAPRGGTYEQYF. The CDR3, as DNA: TGTGCCACCAGTGCCCCGCGGGGTGGAACCTACGAGCAGTACTTC. The full variable domain, in which reference TRBV15 and TRBJ2-7 provide the parts outside the CDR3, is DAMVIQNPRYQVTQFGKPVTLSCSQTLNHNVMYWYQQKSSQAPKLLFHYYDKDFNNEADTPDNFQSRRPNTSFCFLDIRSPGLGDTAMYLCATSAPRGGTYEQYFGPGTRLTVT.

This clonotype was seen many times. V and J are TRBV10-3 and TRBJ1-3; no clear D. V was trimmed by 5 bases and J by 2 bases, leaving 1 base between them. Germline CDR1 ENHRY, CDR2 SYGVKD. The CDR3 sequence is 11 residues long. CDR3 DNA sequence: TGTGCCATCAGTACTGGAAACACCATATATTTT. The encoded protein is CAISTGNTIYF.

This clonotype has only a few counts. The chain has TRBV20-1 and TRBJ2-7; 8 bases are shared with TRBD1. The CDR3 is 15 residues long. V gave up 3 bases and J gave up 6 bases; unmatched junction bases: 13. Looked up from germline, CDR1 is DFQATT and CDR2 is SNEGSKA (reference sequence). CDR3 amino acids: CSARPDRGISTEQYF. DNA of the CDR3: TGCAGTGCTAGGCCTGACAGGGGAATCTCCACCGAGCAGTACTTC.

This clonotype occurred a few times. CDR3 residues: CSASKGTETQYF. The CDR3 DNA reads as TGCAGTGCTAGCAAGGGAACGGAGACCCAGTACTTC. The chain recombines TRBV20-1 with TRBJ2-5; D unresolved. The CDR3 consists of 12 residues. Trimming shortened V by 3 bases and J by 5 bases, and 10 bases separated the two germline ends. The germline V gene encodes CDR1 DFQATT and CDR2 SNEGSKA (reference sequence).

This clonotype was found a few times. The chain joins TRBV7-2 to TRBJ2-7; 11 bases line up with TRBD2. The junction had 6 bases not matched to a gene; V was cut back by 3 bases and J by 5 bases. This CDR3 has 15 residues. Per the germline V gene, CDR1 is SGHTA and CDR2 is FQGNSA. The CDR3: CASSLGLAVYNEQYF. In DNA, the CDR3 is TGTGCCAGCAGCTTGGGACTAGCGGTCTACAACGAGCAGTACTTC. Full variable domain (outside the CDR3, taken from reference TRBV7-2 and TRBJ2-7): GAGVSQSPSNKVTEKGKDVELRCDPISGHTALYWYRQSLGQGLEFLIYFQGNSAPDKSGLPSDRFSAERTGGSVSTLTIQRTQQEDSAVYLCASSLGLAVYNEQYFGPGTRLTVT.

The chain couples TRBV12-3 or TRBV12-4 to TRBJ2-1; weak D call: TRBD2 (5 bases). The V gene lost 3 bases and the J gene lost 8 bases, with 17 bases spanning the gap. The CDR3 consists of 15 residues. The DNA of the CDR3 is TGTGCCAGCAGTTTTCATGGAAGAGGGCCTGATGAGCAGTTCTTC. Translating gives CASSFHGRGPDEQFF.

This clonotype was seen only a few times. The chain combines TRBV12-3 or TRBV12-4 with TRBJ2-1; 9 positions match TRBD2. The CDR3 is made up of 12 amino acids. The V and J ends lost 5 bases and 13 bases, in that order; junction bases with no gene match: 6. CDR3 bases: TGTGCCAGCAGTCCAGCGGGAGGCCTTCAGTTCTTC. This encodes CASSPAGGLQFF.

This clonotype was seen only a few times. This chain uses TRBV24-1 with TRBJ2-3, with D perhaps TRBD1 (5 bases). CDR1 and CDR2 from the germline V gene are KGHDR and SFDVKD. There are 13 residues in the CDR3. Trimming pared 9 bases from V and 4 bases from J, leaving 13 bases between. The CDR3 reads CATSGAGADTQYF. CDR3 DNA sequence: TGTGCCACCTCTGGGGCCGGAGCAGATACGCAGTATTTT.

The V gene is TRBV7-9, the J gene TRBJ2-7; 10 nucleotides match TRBD2. The CDR3 is 16 amino acids. The germline CDR1 and CDR2 sequences are SEHNR and FQNEAQ (reference sequence). V lost 5 bases, J lost 0 bases, and 7 bases stayed unmatched. The CDR3 loop is CASSPGLADSSYEQYF. CDR3 coding DNA: TGTGCCAGCAGCCCCGGACTAGCGGATTCCTCCTACGAGCAGTACTTC.

The chain joins TRBV24-1 to TRBJ1-4; no definite D call. Between the trimmed V and J ends, which lost 3 bases and 11 bases, there was a span of 6 bases. This CDR3 spans 11 amino acids. CDR1 is KGHDR and CDR2 is SFDVKD in the germline V gene. The CDR3 loop is CATSDGEKLFF. The DNA for the CDR3 is TGTGCCACCAGTGATGGGGAGAAACTGTTTTTT.